This is a list of T cell receptor beta chains from one sample in a study of T cells in Graves' hyperthyroidism and ophthalmopathy. Each CDR3 protein gets one entry after TCRdb re-called the multiplex PCR reads with MiXCR. The sample holds around 760,000 distinct CDR3 sequences, 30% to 40% seen once. The specimen was blood. These receptors were collected from a woman aged 40 to 50 with Graves' hyperthyroidism. The CDR3 runs from the conserved cysteine through the conserved F or W. The D gene is left open where the match is weak. A clone size is listed for some rows: how often the clone was seen (once, few, many), or a class if it is expanded.

abundance	d_gene	v_gene	j_gene	CDR3nt	CDR3aa
few	.	TRBV7-8	TRBJ2-7	TGTGCCAGCAGCACACCCGGGACGGTTTCCTACGAGCAGTACTTC	CASSTPGTVSYEQYF
many	TRBD1	TRBV4-2	TRBJ1-6	TGTGCCAGCAGCCAAGCACAGGGGATCGATTCACCCCTCCACTTT	CASSQAQGIDSPLHF
.	.	TRBV7-9	TRBJ2-2	TGTGCCAGCAGCTCTCGCGTGAGGGGGGAGCCGTTTTTT	CASSSRVRGEPFF
.	TRBD2	TRBV7-2	TRBJ2-7	TGTGCCAGCAGCCTTATCGGCGGGAGGGCCATGTGGTACGAGCAGTACTTC	CASSLIGGRAMWYEQYF
.	.	TRBV4-3	TRBJ1-4	TGCGCCAGCAGCCAAGGGACTTCTTTTGAAAAACTGTTTTTT	CASSQGTSFEKLFF
.	.	TRBV4-2	TRBJ1-2	TGTGCCAGCAGCCACGGAAGTGAATATGGCTACACCTTC	CASSHGSEYGYTF
many	TRBD1	TRBV29-1	TRBJ1-3	TGCAGCGCAGAAACAGGGGAGCATGGAAACACCATATATTTT	CSAETGEHGNTIYF
.	.	TRBV7-2	TRBJ1-5	TGTGCCAGCAGTTTCGATTGGTCGACAGTGGAAGATAGCAATCAGCCCCAGCATTTT	CASSFDWSTVEDSNQPQHF
many	.	TRBV7-9	TRBJ2-2	TGTGCCAGCAGAGTCTCGGTCATGGAGGAGCTGTTTTTT	CASRVSVMEELFF
many	TRBD1	TRBV9	TRBJ2-5	TGTGCCAGCCGACCGACAGGGGAGGAGACCCAGTACTTC	CASRPTGEETQYF
.	TRBD1	TRBV7-8	TRBJ1-2	TGTGCCAGCAGCTTAATAGTGACAGGGGGTTTAGGCTATGGCTACACCTTC	CASSLIVTGGLGYGYTF
.	TRBD2	TRBV7-2	TRBJ2-1	TGTGCCAGCACCGCGACTAGCGGGATCTACAATGAGCAGTTCTTC	CASTATSGIYNEQFF
few	TRBD1	TRBV5-5	TRBJ1-5	TGTGCCAGCAGCTTGGTAGGGACAGTGAATCAGCCCCAGCATTTT	CASSLVGTVNQPQHF
.	TRBD1	TRBV2	TRBJ1-2	TGTGCCAGCAGTGATCGGACAGGCTTCTATGGCTACACCTTC	CASSDRTGFYGYTF
.	TRBD1	TRBV7-9	TRBJ2-6	TGTGCCAGCAGCCCGGGACAGGGGGATGCTGGGGCCAACGTCCTGACTTTC	CASSPGQGDAGANVLTF
.	.	TRBV9	TRBJ1-3	TGTGCCAGCTCCGCCCGACTGGGGGTAACGGGAAACACCATATATTTT	CASSARLGVTGNTIYF
.	TRBD1	TRBV25-1	TRBJ1-5	TGTGCCAGCAGTCTCCGACGCGGGACAGCTACCGAACAGCCCCAGCATTTT	CASSLRRGTATEQPQHF
.	.	TRBV2	TRBJ1-1	TGTGCCAGCAGTGGGATCAGGCGGCCCCGGCAGGACTTCACTGAAGCTTTCTTT	CASSGIRRPRQDFTEAFF
many	.	TRBV20-1	TRBJ1-1	TGCAGTGCTAGAGACGCCTGGAACACTGAAGCTTTCTTT	CSARDAWNTEAFF
.	TRBD1	TRBV2	TRBJ1-4	TGTGCCAGCAGTGAAGCGACAGGGGTAAAGGAAAAACTGTTTTTT	CASSEATGVKEKLFF
many	.	TRBV14	TRBJ2-7	TGTGCCAGCAGCCAAACGGTCGGGAACGAGCAGTACTTC	CASSQTVGNEQYF
.	.	TRBV10-3	TRBJ1-5	TGTGCCATCAGTGGAAGTCGGAATCAGCCCCAGCATTTT	CAISGSRNQPQHF
.	TRBD1	TRBV2	TRBJ1-4	TGTGCCAGCGTGAGCCAGGGGGTAAATGAAAAACTGTTTTTT	CASVSQGVNEKLFF
many	TRBD1	TRBV5-6	TRBJ1-2	TGTGCCAGCAGTCTAGGGGGCGCGGGAGGCTACACCTTC	CASSLGGAGGYTF
many	TRBD1	TRBV24-1	TRBJ1-2	TGTGCCACCAGTGATTTAGGGACAGGGGGTGGCTACACCTTC	CATSDLGTGGGYTF
.	TRBD1	TRBV11-3	TRBJ1-2	TGTGCCAGCAGCTTAGTGGTGGGACAGGGGTACTATGGCTACACCTTC	CASSLVVGQGYYGYTF
.	TRBD1	TRBV5-1	TRBJ1-4	TGCGCCAGCAGCCAAGGACAGGGGGGGCATGAAAAACTGTTTTTT	CASSQGQGGHEKLFF
many	.	TRBV6-5	TRBJ2-7	TGTGCCAGCACCGACACCTCCTACGAGCAGTACTTC	CASTDTSYEQYF
few	.	TRBV24-1	TRBJ2-6	TGTGCCAGCAGACTAGGGAGTTTAGGTGGGGCCAACGTCCTGACTTTC	CASRLGSLGGANVLTF
.	TRBD1	TRBV2	TRBJ1-2	TGTGCCAGCAGTTACCGTAGATTGACAGGGTCTGGCTATGGCTACACCTTC	CASSYRRLTGSGYGYTF
.	.	TRBV16	TRBJ2-7	TGTGCCAGCAGCCCCTTAAATGAGGGGGGGGCGACCATCTCCTACGAGCAGTACTTC	CASSPLNEGGATISYEQYF
many	.	TRBV7-9	TRBJ2-7	TGTGCCAGCAGCCGATCCCGGACAACTATTCCCTACGAGCAGTACTTC	CASSRSRTTIPYEQYF
.	TRBD1	TRBV12-3/TRBV12-4	TRBJ1-1	TGTGCCAGCAGTATGAGGGGGCGGCACACTGAAGCTTTCTTT	CASSMRGRHTEAFF
many	TRBD1	TRBV20-1	TRBJ2-5	TGCAGTGCTAGAGAGACGGGACAGGGGGGGGAGACCCAGTACTTC	CSARETGQGGETQYF
.	.	TRBV25-1	TRBJ1-3	TGTGCCAGCGGGGGTCTTATCTCTGGAAACACCATATATTTT	CASGGLISGNTIYF
many	.	TRBV25-1	TRBJ2-2	TGTGCCAGCAGTGAGTTCCAGTTCACCGGGGAGCTGTTTTTT	CASSEFQFTGELFF
few	.	TRBV5-1	TRBJ1-2	TGCGCCAGCAGCTGGACAGCAAGCTATGGCTACACCTTC	CASSWTASYGYTF
few	.	TRBV12-3/TRBV12-4	TRBJ1-6	TGTGCCAGCACCGGAGGAGGGCCCCAGGATTCACCCCTCCACTTT	CASTGGGPQDSPLHF
many	.	TRBV9	TRBJ2-7	TGTGCCAGCAGCGTAGTAGGCGATTACGAGCAGTACTTC	CASSVVGDYEQYF
few	.	TRBV15	TRBJ1-5	TGTGCCACCAGCAGGGACCAGGGCCATCAGCCCCAGCATTTT	CATSRDQGHQPQHF
many	TRBD2	TRBV20-1	TRBJ2-6	TGCAGTGCTCTAAGCGGGGGAAATGGGGCCAACGTCCTGACTTTC	CSALSGGNGANVLTF
.	.	TRBV12-5	TRBJ1-2	TGTGCTAGTGGGGGTGAACGGGCCTATGGCTACACCTTC	CASGGERAYGYTF
.	.	TRBV2	TRBJ1-6	TGTGCCAGCAGTGAAGGGACAGATAGCTCCTATAATTCACCCCTCCACTTT	CASSEGTDSSYNSPLHF
.	.	TRBV7-3	TRBJ1-1	TGTGCCAGCAGTTTGGGATTCAGAGGCCTGAACACTGAAGCTTTCTTT	CASSLGFRGLNTEAFF
.	.	TRBV12-3/TRBV12-4	TRBJ1-2	TGTGCCAGCAGGGGGGATGACTATGGCTACACCTTC	CASRGDDYGYTF
.	.	TRBV12-3/TRBV12-4	TRBJ2-7	TGTGCCAGCAGCTTGGGGTTTGAGGGGTACGAGCAGTACTTC	CASSLGFEGYEQYF
few	.	TRBV19	TRBJ2-7	TGTGCCAGTAGTATGAGGTTGACAGGAGGAGCCTACGAGCAGTACTTC	CASSMRLTGGAYEQYF
.	TRBD1	TRBV11-2	TRBJ2-5	TGTGCCAGCGCTCGGGACAGGGGAGAGACCCAGTACTTC	CASARDRGETQYF
.	TRBD1	TRBV20-1	TRBJ2-5	TGCAGTGCTGTTCCGGGACAGGGGGAAGAGACCCAGTACTTC	CSAVPGQGEETQYF
.	.	TRBV2	TRBJ1-5	TGTGCCAGCAGTGCTCCCCGGGACCTAAACCAGCCCCAGCATTTT	CASSAPRDLNQPQHF
.	.	TRBV12-3/TRBV12-4	TRBJ2-6	TGTGCCAGCAGCCAAGAGGGGATCTCTGGGGCCAACGTCCTGACTTTC	CASSQEGISGANVLTF
.	.	TRBV29-1	TRBJ1-5	TGCAGCGTTGGGGTCGTGGGGGGCAGGGGAGGCAATAGCAATCAGCCCCAGCATTTT	CSVGVVGGRGGNSNQPQHF
.	.	TRBV27	TRBJ1-1	TGTGCCAGCAGTTTCCGGCCGGGACAGAACACTGAAGCTTTCTTT	CASSFRPGQNTEAFF
many	.	TRBV4-3	TRBJ1-2	TGCGCCAGCAGCCAAGATAGGCAGGGCCCCTATGGCTACACCTTC	CASSQDRQGPYGYTF
few	.	TRBV4-3	TRBJ1-3	TGCGCCAGCAGCCAAGACAGGGGATCGGTTGGAAACACCATATATTTT	CASSQDRGSVGNTIYF